One sample yielded the 32 T cell receptor beta chains listed below, sequenced in a study of response to subunit inactivated influenza vaccine. TCRdb reprocessed the RT-PCR reads with MiXCR, giving one entry per CDR3 protein. Here the sample spans almost 600,000 distinct CDR3 sequences, 14% being singletons. Sequencing was performed on PBMCs from blood, taken 12 days after vaccination. These TCRs come from a man aged 50 to 60 who received an inactivated influenza vaccine.

This clonotype was picked up a small number of times. V and J are TRBV4-1 and TRBJ2-5, with no clear D. The CDR3 covers 14 residues. V gave up 0 bases and J gave up 5 bases, with 10 bases separating them. Germline lookup yields CDR1 MGHRA and CDR2 YSYEKL. The CDR3: CASSQEQNGETQYF. The DNA of the CDR3 is TGCGCCAGCAGCCAAGAGCAAAACGGGGAGACCCAGTACTTC.

This clonotype was observed a few times. J is TRBJ2-7 and V is TRBV15, with D maybe TRBD1 (5 bases). V lost 0 bases to trimming and J lost 5 bases, with 14 bases between them. This CDR3 is built from 15 residues. Germline-derived CDR1 and CDR2 are LNHNV and YYDKDF (reference sequence). The CDR3 protein is CATSRDQGTFDEQYF. CDR3 bases: TGTGCCACCAGCAGAGATCAGGGAACCTTCGACGAGCAGTACTTC.

The V call is TRBV28, the J call TRBJ1-5, with a possible D match to TRBD1 (5 bases). CDR3 length equals 15 residues. Between the trimmed V and J ends, which lost 2 bases and 4 bases, there was a span of 12 bases. Germline V gives CDR1 MDHEN, CDR2 SYDVKM. The CDR3 DNA reads as TGTGCCAGCAGTTTAAAGTGGGGGATTAATCAGCCCCAGCATTTT. Translated, it gives CASSLKWGINQPQHF.

The chain combines TRBV7-9 with TRBJ2-5; possible D gene TRBD2, 5 bases. Germline CDR1 SEHNR, CDR2 FQNEAQ (reference sequence). CDR3 size: 14 residues. Trimming stripped 5 bases from V and 5 bases from J, with 15 bases between. The CDR3: CASSPSPDWETQYF. Written as DNA, the CDR3 is TGTGCCAGCAGCCCGTCTCCGGACTGGGAGACCCAGTACTTC.

J is TRBJ1-2 and V is TRBV6-1, with D hard to call. The V end lost 7 bases, the J end lost 4 bases, and 16 bases lay between the germline ends. The length of the CDR3 is 14 residues. The germline gives CDR1 MNHNS, CDR2 SASEGT. The CDR3 coding sequence is TGTGCCAGCACCCCCGCCGGGCAGACCTATGGCTACACCTTC. Protein: CASTPAGQTYGYTF.

This clonotype was seen more than once but under ten times. The rearrangement joins TRBV24-1 to TRBJ2-1, with 9 bases matching TRBD1. The germline V gene encodes CDR1 KGHDR and CDR2 SFDVKD. There are 16 residues in the CDR3. The V segment lost 3 bases and the J segment 3 bases; nucleotides outside the gene matches: 5. CDR3 region: CATSDPGTGLYNEQFF. For the CDR3, the DNA is TGTGCCACCAGTGATCCCGGGACAGGGCTCTACAATGAGCAGTTCTTC.

The rearrangement links TRBV24-1 to TRBJ2-3, with 11 bases that match TRBD2. CDR3 length: 17 amino acids. Germline V lookup: CDR1 KGHDR, CDR2 SFDVKD. J lost 7 bases, V lost 1 base, and 9 bases had no gene match. The CDR3 here is CATSDFTTSGRYNTQYF. The DNA of the CDR3 is TGTGCCACCAGTGATTTTACTACTAGCGGGAGATATAATACGCAGTATTTT.

This chain connects TRBV7-9 to TRBJ2-5; 8 positions agree with TRBD1. This CDR3 region has 14 residues. V lost 4 bases, J lost 1 base, and 2 bases stayed unmatched. Germline CDR1 reads SEHNR; CDR2 reads FQNEAQ (reference sequence). The CDR3 coding sequence is TGTGCCAGCAGCTGGGGGACAGGCCAAGAGACCCAGTACTTC. Amino acid sequence: CASSWGTGQETQYF.

This clonotype was seen many times. J is TRBJ2-1 and V is TRBV7-9; 8 positions agree with TRBD2. V lost 4 bases, J lost 3 bases, and 8 bases stayed unmatched. Per the germline V gene, CDR1 is SEHNR and CDR2 is FQNEAQ (reference sequence). The CDR3 has 16 amino acids. As DNA, the CDR3 is TGTGCCAGCAGCTCCAGCGGGGGTTCATACTACAATGAGCAGTTCTTC. It translates to CASSSSGGSYYNEQFF.

The sample holds one count of this clonotype. Germline and junction disagree at one end, which may indicate a read error. This chain connects TRBV4-3 to TRBJ2-1; possibly TRBD1 for D (7 bases). Germline-derived CDR1 and CDR2 are LGHNA and YSLEER. The CDR3 consists of 19 residues. The CDR3 bases are TGCGCCAGCAGCCACAAGATTTGGCTGCGGGACAGCCTTTACAATGAGCAGCTCTTC. This translates into CASSHKIWLRDSLYNEQLF.

This clonotype was seen only a few times. J is TRBJ2-1 and V is TRBV20-1; TRBD2 agrees at 10 bases. Losses at the gene ends were 0 bases for V and 7 bases for J; bases not matched to a gene: 6. Germline values: CDR1 DFQATT, CDR2 SNEGSKA (reference sequence). The CDR3 covers 15 residues. CDR3 bases: TGCAGTGCTAGAGATCCTAGCGGGAGTTGGAATGAGCAGTTCTTC. It is translated as CSARDPSGSWNEQFF.

V is TRBV20-1 and J is TRBJ2-7; D not resolved. This CDR3 is 14 amino acids long. Germline V gene data show CDR1 as DFQATT and CDR2 as SNEGSKA (reference sequence). Trimming pared 0 bases from V and 3 bases from J, leaving 12 bases between. The CDR3 coding sequence is TGCAGTGCTAGAGATCTCCATCAAGGCTACGAGCAGTACTTC. It translates to CSARDLHQGYEQYF.

The V gene is TRBV5-1, the J gene TRBJ2-5; D gene unclear. From germline, CDR1 is SGHRS and CDR2 YFSETQ. The CDR3 totals 12 residues. Trimming cost V 4 bases and J 5 bases, with 9 bases left between them. For the CDR3, the DNA is TGCGCCAGCAGCAGGGAACGGGAGACCCAGTACTTC. This gives the protein CASSRERETQYF.

This clonotype has just a few counts. V usage is TRBV20-1 and J usage is TRBJ2-1; tentative D call: TRBD2 (6 bases). Germline loops: CDR1 DFQATT, CDR2 SNEGSKA (reference sequence). The CDR3 is 16 residues long. The V end lost 3 bases, the J end lost 4 bases, and 19 bases lay between the germline ends. The CDR3 region is CSASGQSGGAYNEQFF. The DNA of the CDR3 is TGCAGTGCTAGTGGTCAGTCTGGCGGGGCTTACAATGAGCAGTTCTTC.

V and J are TRBV4-1 and TRBJ2-3; 9 bases are a match to TRBD2. The CDR3 runs to 16 residues. CDR1 and CDR2 from the germline V gene are MGHRA and YSYEKL. With V trimmed by 6 bases and J by 2 bases, 9 bases remained unmatched. CDR3 sequence reads: CASRSSGVEYTDTQYF. The CDR3 DNA is TGCGCCAGCAGGTCTAGCGGGGTTGAATACACAGATACGCAGTATTTT.

The V call is TRBV11-2, the J call TRBJ2-2; D is perhaps TRBD2 (6 bases). V was shortened by 4 bases and J by 4 bases, with 13 bases between the two germline ends. The CDR3 runs 15 residues. Germline CDR1 reads SGHAT; CDR2 reads FQNNGV. The CDR3 loop reads CASSSSGTFTGELFF. CDR3 in DNA: TGTGCCAGCAGCTCTTCCGGGACTTTCACCGGGGAGCTGTTTTTT.

The V and J genes are TRBV1 and TRBJ2-7; the D call TRBD1 from the table was never checked on the DNA. TRBV1 is a pseudogene locus. The length of the CDR3 is 18 residues. The CDR3 region is CTSSQVPRRGLHSYEQYF. CDR3 DNA: TGCACCAGCAGCCAAGTACCTCGTCGGGGGCTACACTCCTACGAGCAGTACTTC.

The gene calls are TRBV6-1 and TRBJ2-1; no clear D. CDR3 length: 13 residues. Germline V gene lookup returns CDR1 MNHNS and CDR2 SASEGT. The CDR3 bases are TGTGTCGCGACCCCGGCAGTTTACAATGAGCAGTTCTTC. Protein product: CVATPAVYNEQFF.

This clonotype has only a few counts. The chain combines TRBV6-1 with TRBJ1-5, with 9 bases that match TRBD1. V lost 6 bases and J lost 6; bases outside the gene matches: 9. CDR1 is MNHNS and CDR2 is SASEGT in the germline V gene. The CDR3 is made up of 15 amino acids. CDR3 DNA: TGTGCCAGCAGCACCAACAGGGGGCTGAGTCAGCCCCAGCATTTT. Translation gives CASSTNRGLSQPQHF.

The sample holds many counts of this clonotype. This chain uses TRBV12-3 or TRBV12-4 with TRBJ1-6; D not certain. The CDR3 consists of 14 residues. V was clipped by 6 bases and J by 3 bases, with 9 bases between them. CDR3 sequence: CASRDLDYNSPLHF. In DNA form, the CDR3 reads TGTGCCAGCAGGGACCTCGACTATAATTCACCCCTCCACTTT.

This clonotype was seen at least ten times. This sequence joins TRBV5-8 and TRBJ2-5; possibly TRBD2 for D (5 bases). The V and J ends lost 0 bases and 6 bases respectively, with 12 bases between them. The CDR3 is 14 residues long. CDR1 is SGHTS, CDR2 YDEGEE, per germline. The CDR3 region is CASSLEGGSKTQYF. The CDR3 DNA follows: TGTGCCAGCAGCTTGGAAGGCGGGTCTAAGACCCAGTACTTC.

The V call is TRBV3-1, the J call TRBJ2-7, with 7 bases identical to TRBD2. V lost 2 bases, J lost 4 bases, and 11 bases stayed unmatched. CDR1 and CDR2 (germline): LGHDT, YNNKEL (reference sequence). The CDR3 sequence is 16 residues long. The CDR3 DNA sequence: TGTGCCAGCAGCCAACAAAGTCCTAGCGGAGGTTACGAGCAGTACTTC. Translating it yields CASSQQSPSGGYEQYF.

The chain couples TRBV5-3 to TRBJ2-1, with D perhaps TRBD1 or TRBD2 (5 bases each). Being an ORF, TRBV5-3 has a function that is uncertain. Trimming shortened V by 4 bases and J by 6 bases, and 11 bases separated the two germline ends. The CDR3 loop spans 13 amino acids. The CDR3 region has the DNA TGTGCCAGAAGCCGGGACCACCGCAATGAGCAGTTCTTC. As protein: CARSRDHRNEQFF.

This clonotype has just a few counts. The chain is built from TRBV12-3 or TRBV12-4 and TRBJ2-7; 10 bases line up with TRBD2. The CDR3 length is 17 residues. The junction had 9 bases not matched to a gene; V was cut back by 2 bases and J by 2 bases. The CDR3 DNA reads as TGTGCCAGCAGTTTATTCGGTCTAGCGGGAGTAGCCTACGAGCAGTACTTC. It specifies CASSLFGLAGVAYEQYF.

This chain links TRBV4-1 with TRBJ2-7; 9 nucleotides align to TRBD1. The CDR3 contains 14 residues. After removal of 3 bases from V and 4 bases from J, the junction contained 4 bases not matched to a gene. CDR1 MGHRA and CDR2 YSYEKL come from the germline V gene. The CDR3 sequence is CASSQRQGVYEQYF. CDR3 nucleotide sequence: TGCGCCAGCAGCCAGCGACAGGGGGTATACGAGCAGTACTTC.

Only a few counts were recorded for this clonotype. The rearrangement joins TRBV12-3 or TRBV12-4 to TRBJ2-3; 9 nucleotides agree with TRBD1. This CDR3 spans 17 amino acids. Trimming took 6 bases from V and 0 from J; bases not matched to a gene: 10. CDR3 protein: CASSSPQGAESTDTQYF. CDR3 in DNA: TGTGCCAGCAGCTCGCCACAGGGGGCGGAAAGCACAGATACGCAGTATTTT.

In its sample, this clonotype was seen many times. This chain connects TRBV12-3 or TRBV12-4 to TRBJ2-1; possibly TRBD2 for D (7 bases). The CDR3 has 15 residues. V lost 5 bases, J lost 3 bases, and 14 bases lay in between. The CDR3 sequence: CASSLRGGGYNEQFF. CDR3 nucleotide sequence: TGTGCCAGCAGTCTCAGGGGCGGGGGCTACAATGAGCAGTTCTTC.

A note on this clonotype: Germline and junction disagree at one end, which may indicate a read error. The chain joins TRBV3-1 to TRBJ2-1; 11 bases map to TRBD2. The CDR3 spans 15 residues. Germline-derived CDR1 and CDR2 are LGHDT and YNNKEL (reference sequence). The chain's CDR3 is CAISPLAGAYNEQFF. CDR3 nucleotides: TGTGCCATCAGCCCACTAGCGGGAGCTTACAATGAGCAGTTCTTC.

The rearrangement joins TRBV14 to TRBJ1-2; D unclear. Germline V CDR1 and CDR2: SGHDN, FVKESK. The CDR3 contains 15 residues. Trimming stripped 0 bases from V and 2 bases from J, with 10 bases between. CDR3 nucleotide sequence: TGTGCCAGCAGCCAAGATCACACCCAAAACTATGGCTACACCTTC. Protein sequence: CASSQDHTQNYGYTF.

The sample holds many counts of this clonotype. The rearrangement uses TRBV6-5 and TRBJ1-2, with a tentative D call TRBD1 (5 bases). From germline, CDR1 is MNHEY and CDR2 SVGAGI. The CDR3 loop spans 12 amino acids. Trimming removed 9 bases from V and 4 bases from J, with 12 bases in between. CDR3 amino acids: CASADKPYGYTF. The CDR3 DNA reads TGTGCCAGTGCGGACAAACCCTATGGCTACACCTTC.

This clonotype was detected many times. The chain joins TRBV7-2 to TRBJ1-2; no firm D call. The CDR3 is 13 residues long. CDR1 and CDR2 (germline): SGHTA, FQGNSA. Trimming left V 2 bases short and J 3 bases short, with 7 bases between. CDR3 bases: TGTGCCAGCAGCTTACAGGAACACTATGGCTACACCTTC. It is translated as CASSLQEHYGYTF.

The chain is built from TRBV5-1 and TRBJ2-5, with a tentative D call TRBD2 (6 bases). The CDR3 spans 17 residues. Germline V CDR1 and CDR2: SGHRS, YFSETQ. Trimming took 5 bases from V and 1 from J, leaving 21 bases between them. The CDR3 nucleotides are TGCGCCAGCAGTTCCCCTCGGGGGAGTATTACCCAAGAGACCCAGTACTTC. Its protein is CASSSPRGSITQETQYF.